Sequencing of this T cell receptor (beta chain) was carried out in a study of human T cells and chemical hapten exposure. Study summary: Read at 6 days, the patch tests placed 0.01% DPC on the upper back. Findings and limits, study-wide: Expanded TCR sets contained significantly more large CDR3 similarity clusters than controls.

Specified time point: patch test 1, 2 weeks after DPC sensitization. The treatment is: therapeutic diphenylcyclopropenone sensitization with weekly scalp DPC. Details on this clonotype: Its matching antigen is unknown.

Trimming took off 1 base at V and 7 bases at J, with 5 bases between the two ends. The CDR3 length is 12 residues. Germline V gene data show CDR1 as LGHNT and CDR2 as FRNRAP. MiXCR, run by TCRdb on the RACE reads, gives a single entry per CDR3 protein. The data contain approximately 100,000 distinct CDR3 sequences, 9.5% to 12% of them seen just once; the ten biggest clones take up under 4.5%. The chain is built from TRBV12-5 and TRBJ2-1; no definite D call. The source is a woman in her thirties or forties with alopecia areata. Some clones in this sample may be carry-over from other donors' samples. The material was whole blood, obtained in connection with sensitization to the hapten diphenylcyclopropenone (DPC). The CDR3 sequence is CASGLGFNEQFF. In DNA, the CDR3 is TGTGCTAGTGGTTTGGGTTTTAATGAGCAGTTCTTC.